This T cell receptor beta chain was captured in a study of Ad26.COV2.S vaccination and SARS-CoV-2 variants. Whole-study context: Ad26.COV2.S, an intramuscular injection, was given once or twice 56 days apart.

The CDR3 sequence is 17 residues long. Germline CDR1 SNHLY, CDR2 FYNNEI. The V and J ends lost 5 bases and 0 bases, in that order; junction bases with no gene match: 10. Stated treatment: approximately 18 received Ad26.COV2.S at low or high dose, single or two shots; five or six received placebo; per-sample allocation not given. Collection of samples fell on day 63 after the first vaccine or placebo injection. Donation was by an adult aged 18-55 years who was in Boston. Repertoires were generated with immunoSEQ multiplex PCR, while TCRdb's copy carries only in-frame clones and drops some. The table shows around 370,000 clones, with 85% occurring only once.

V and J are TRBV2 and TRBJ1-5; 7 bases are shared with TRBD1. The sequencing here drew on peripheral blood, taken in a trial of Ad26.COV2.S vaccine versus placebo. This TCR was recovered from a person aged 18 to 59 who received the Ad26.COV2.S COVID-19 vaccine or a placebo. Written as DNA, the CDR3 is TGTGCCAGCAGTAATATGACAGGGAAATATAGCAATCAGCCCCAGCATTTT. It specifies CASSNMTGKYSNQPQHF.